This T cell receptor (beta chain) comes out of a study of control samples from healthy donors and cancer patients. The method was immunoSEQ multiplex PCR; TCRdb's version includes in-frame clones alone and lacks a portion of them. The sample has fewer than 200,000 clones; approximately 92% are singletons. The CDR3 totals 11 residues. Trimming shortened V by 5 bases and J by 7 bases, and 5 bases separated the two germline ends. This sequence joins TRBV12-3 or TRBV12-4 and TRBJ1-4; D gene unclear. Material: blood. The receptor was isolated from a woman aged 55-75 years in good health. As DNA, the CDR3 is TGTGCCAGCAGTCCCAGTGAAAAACTGTTTTTT. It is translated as CASSPSEKLFF.